This TCR beta chain was documented in a study of OX40 agonist ivuxolimab in advanced cancers. In the study overall: Ivuxolimab was an agonistic, fully human IgG2 monoclonal antibody directed against OX40 (CD134), a costimulatory receptor. Patients were allowed to have had prior anti-PD-1, anti-PD-L1 or anti-CTLA-4 therapy, and 30% to 40% of the dose-escalation patients had previously received checkpoint inhibitors. The paper describes the monotherapy dose-escalation part (N = 52 patients) of the phase I trial of ivuxolimab. The point of sequencing TCRbeta in the periphery was to test whether ivuxolimab changed TCR sequence diversity and drove clonal T-cell expansion. In the dose-escalation cohort, 70% to 90% of patients were male, and the mean age was 60 years with a range of roughly 23 to 79. Among the approximately 50 dose-escalation patients, some 19 had hepatocellular carcinoma, roughly 15 melanoma, 9 renal cell carcinoma and 9 head and neck cancer. Intravenous ivuxolimab was administered to patients every 2 weeks at six dose levels: 0.01, 0.1, 0.3, 1.5, 3 and 10 mg/kg. Partial responses occurred in three dose-escalation patients, of whom one had hepatocellular carcinoma and two had cutaneous melanoma. What the study reported, not specific to this receptor: Antigen specificity was not determined for the clonally expanded peripheral T cells. After ivuxolimab, more expanded clones were found on average in CD8+ T cells than in CD4+ T cells. At doses of 0.1 to 3.0 mg/kg, clonal expansion of both CD4+ and CD8+ T cells in blood was seen between baseline and week 6. In the 0.1-3.0 mg/kg groups, partial responders were among the patients with the lowest normalized peripheral clonal expansion, particularly in CD8+ T cells. Low levels of normalized T-cell clonal expansion were also seen in some patients who did not respond.

The trial excluded patients who had a history of autoimmune disease or who were on systemic immunosuppression. Peripheral blood for TCR sequencing was collected from all dose cohorts at baseline, on cycle 4 day 1, and on cycle 7 day 1. Samples came from an open-label, multicenter, first-in-human phase I dose-escalation trial of ivuxolimab. The trial enrolled adults with locally advanced or metastatic head and neck squamous cell, hepatocellular, melanoma or renal cell carcinoma. CD4+ and CD8+ T cells were sorted separately from peripheral blood before TCR sequencing. In this sample, this clone turned up a few times. The target of this receptor is not known. No much larger clone is present one base from it, and per-base qualities are unavailable. Genomic DNA was isolated from the sorted cells so that the TCRbeta CDR3 region could be sequenced. TCRbeta CDR3 regions were sequenced using the immunoSEQ Assay. TCRdb carries this immuneACCESS record with in-frame sequences only. Its versions omit some clonotypes, under half of them owing to an unresolved V gene in the studies checked, with the rest unexplained. Here the sample has about 76,000 clones; 65% to 90% occur a single time. Clones ranked in the top ten supply approximately 0.65% of the sample.

The germline V gene sets CDR1 to SGHDN and CDR2 to FVKESK. The cysteine opens and the phenylalanine closes a CDR3 of 13 amino acids. Only CDR3 DNA is held: 39 bases, read in frame from base 1. The junction carries 11 bases between V and J, which are trimmed by 2 bases and 6 bases respectively. Material: CD4+ or CD8+ T cells sorted from blood, obtained in a trial of the OX40 agonist ivuxolimab. The TCR originated in an adult with an advanced solid tumor such as melanoma, head and neck, liver or kidney cancer. The chain uses TRBV14 and TRBJ2-7; the D gene is possibly TRBD2, with 5 bases matching. The CDR3 is CASSQSPRGEQYF. Here is the DNA: TGTGCCAGCAGCCAATCACCTCGGGGCGAGCAGTACTTC. The CDR3 plus the reference TRBV14 and TRBJ2-7 genes for the other parts give the full variable domain: EAGVTQFPSHSVIEKGQTVTLRCDPISGHDNLYWYRRVMGKEIKFLLHFVKESKQDESGMPNNRFLAERTGGTYSTLKVQPAELEDSGVYFCASSQSPRGEQYFGPGTRLTVT.